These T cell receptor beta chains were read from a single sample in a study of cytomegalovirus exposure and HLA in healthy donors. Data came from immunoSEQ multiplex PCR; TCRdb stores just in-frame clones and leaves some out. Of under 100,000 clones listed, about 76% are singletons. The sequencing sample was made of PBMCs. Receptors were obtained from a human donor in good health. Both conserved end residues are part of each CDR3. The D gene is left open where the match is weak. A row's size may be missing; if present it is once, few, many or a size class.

cdr3_aa: CASSEGTLNEKLFF
cdr3_nt: TGTGCCAGCAGTGAAGGGACACTCAATGAAAAACTGTTTTTT
v_call: TRBV6-1
d_call: -
clone_size: once
j_call: TRBJ1-4

cdr3_aa: CASSPGGTGYEQYF
cdr3_nt: TGCGCCAGCAGCCCGGGTGGGACAGGCTACGAGCAGTACTTC
v_call: TRBV5-1
d_call: TRBD1
clone_size: -
j_call: TRBJ2-7

cdr3_aa: CASSLTPTTDTQYF
cdr3_nt: TGCGCCAGCAGCCTGACCCCAACTACGGATACGCAGTATTTT
v_call: TRBV4-1
d_call: -
clone_size: few
j_call: TRBJ2-3

cdr3_aa: CASLPNRRTTDTQYF
cdr3_nt: TGTGCCAGTCTCCCGAACAGGCGAACCACAGATACGCAGTATTTT
v_call: TRBV2
d_call: -
clone_size: few
j_call: TRBJ2-3

cdr3_aa: CASSPTGQASQETQYF
cdr3_nt: TGTGCCAGCAGCCCGACTGGACAGGCGAGTCAAGAGACCCAGTACTTC
v_call: TRBV5-4
d_call: TRBD1
clone_size: few
j_call: TRBJ2-5

cdr3_aa: CASSDGDRYEKLFF
cdr3_nt: TGTGCCAGCAGTGATGGTGACAGATATGAAAAACTGTTTTTT
v_call: TRBV2
d_call: -
clone_size: -
j_call: TRBJ1-4

cdr3_aa: CASGTVGNTIYF
cdr3_nt: TGTGCCAGCGGGACAGTGGGAAACACCATATATTTT
v_call: TRBV2
d_call: TRBD1
clone_size: -
j_call: TRBJ1-3

cdr3_aa: CASSLAGQDNEKLFF
cdr3_nt: TGCGCCAGCAGCTTGGCGGGACAGGATAATGAAAAACTGTTTTTT
v_call: TRBV5-1
d_call: TRBD1
clone_size: -
j_call: TRBJ1-4

cdr3_aa: CASSWGRFTEAFF
cdr3_nt: TGTGCCAGTAGTTGGGGGCGGTTCACTGAAGCTTTCTTT
v_call: TRBV19
d_call: -
clone_size: -
j_call: TRBJ1-1

cdr3_aa: CASSSAGGNTGELFF
cdr3_nt: TGCGCCAGCAGTTCCGCGGGGGGGAACACCGGGGAGCTGTTTTTT
v_call: TRBV5-1
d_call: TRBD2
clone_size: -
j_call: TRBJ2-2

cdr3_aa: CASSQANRGSYNSPLHF
cdr3_nt: TGTGCCAGCAGCCAAGCGAACAGGGGGAGCTATAATTCACCCCTCCACTTT
v_call: TRBV4-2
d_call: TRBD1
clone_size: -
j_call: TRBJ1-6

cdr3_aa: CASSPVGTEDSPLHF
cdr3_nt: TGTGCCAGCAGTCCCGTGGGGACAGAGGATTCACCCCTCCACTTT
v_call: TRBV27
d_call: TRBD1
clone_size: -
j_call: TRBJ1-6

cdr3_aa: CASSLSGTGGFRYTEAFF
cdr3_nt: TGTGCCAGCAGCTTATCCGGGACAGGGGGTTTTCGGTACACTGAAGCTTTCTTT
v_call: TRBV7-2
d_call: TRBD1
clone_size: -
j_call: TRBJ1-1

cdr3_aa: CASTSTATEPQYF
cdr3_nt: TGTGCCAGCACTTCGACGGCGACAGAACCCCAGTACTTC
v_call: TRBV18
d_call: -
clone_size: -
j_call: TRBJ2-5

cdr3_aa: CASSEGATGGDSEKLFF
cdr3_nt: TGTGCCAGCAGTGAAGGGGCTACAGGGGGCGATTCTGAAAAACTGTTTTTT
v_call: TRBV2
d_call: TRBD1
clone_size: -
j_call: TRBJ1-4

cdr3_aa: CASKSGTVGPYEQYF
cdr3_nt: TGTGCCAGCAAGAGTGGGACAGTTGGGCCCTACGAGCAGTACTTC
v_call: TRBV6-1
d_call: TRBD1
clone_size: once
j_call: TRBJ2-7

cdr3_aa: CASSVDRQDTDTQYF
cdr3_nt: TGTGCCAGCAGCGTAGATAGACAAGACACAGATACGCAGTATTTT
v_call: TRBV9
d_call: -
clone_size: -
j_call: TRBJ2-3

cdr3_aa: CATSRDKGDNYGYTF
cdr3_nt: TGTGCCACCAGCAGAGATAAGGGGGATAACTATGGCTACACCTTC
v_call: TRBV15
d_call: -
clone_size: -
j_call: TRBJ1-2

cdr3_aa: CASSPPGTSGTGELFF
cdr3_nt: TGTGCCAGCAGTCCTCCTGGGACTAGCGGCACCGGGGAGCTGTTTTTT
v_call: TRBV27
d_call: TRBD2
clone_size: -
j_call: TRBJ2-2

cdr3_aa: CSVGTDYSNQPQHF
cdr3_nt: TGCAGCGTAGGGACGGACTATAGCAATCAGCCCCAGCATTTT
v_call: TRBV29-1
d_call: -
clone_size: few
j_call: TRBJ1-5

cdr3_aa: CASSPLGATGELFF
cdr3_nt: TGTGCCAGCAGTCCCCTGGGGGCGACCGGGGAGCTGTTTTTT
v_call: TRBV6-5
d_call: -
clone_size: -
j_call: TRBJ2-2

cdr3_aa: CASSIGLAHEQYF
cdr3_nt: TGTGCCAGTAGTATAGGACTAGCGCACGAGCAGTACTTC
v_call: TRBV19
d_call: TRBD2
clone_size: -
j_call: TRBJ2-7

cdr3_aa: CASGPGGSGANVLTF
cdr3_nt: TGTGCCAGTGGGCCAGGGGGCTCTGGGGCCAACGTCCTGACTTTC
v_call: TRBV19
d_call: TRBD1
clone_size: -
j_call: TRBJ2-6

cdr3_aa: CASSTGDWRGEQYF
cdr3_nt: TGTGCCAGCAGCACGGGGGACTGGCGGGGCGAGCAGTACTTC
v_call: TRBV5-4
d_call: -
clone_size: -
j_call: TRBJ2-7

cdr3_aa: CASSLKGEQETQYF
cdr3_nt: TGTGCCAGCAGCTTAAAGGGGGAACAAGAGACCCAGTACTTC
v_call: TRBV13
d_call: -
clone_size: -
j_call: TRBJ2-5

cdr3_aa: CASSSDSPGTEAFF
cdr3_nt: TGTGCCAGCAGCTCGGACAGCCCCGGTACTGAAGCTTTCTTT
v_call: TRBV5-4
d_call: -
clone_size: medium-sized
j_call: TRBJ1-1

cdr3_aa: CASSLRESSYEQYF
cdr3_nt: TGTGCCAGCAGCTTAAGGGAGAGCTCCTACGAGCAGTACTTC
v_call: TRBV7-8
d_call: -
clone_size: few
j_call: TRBJ2-7